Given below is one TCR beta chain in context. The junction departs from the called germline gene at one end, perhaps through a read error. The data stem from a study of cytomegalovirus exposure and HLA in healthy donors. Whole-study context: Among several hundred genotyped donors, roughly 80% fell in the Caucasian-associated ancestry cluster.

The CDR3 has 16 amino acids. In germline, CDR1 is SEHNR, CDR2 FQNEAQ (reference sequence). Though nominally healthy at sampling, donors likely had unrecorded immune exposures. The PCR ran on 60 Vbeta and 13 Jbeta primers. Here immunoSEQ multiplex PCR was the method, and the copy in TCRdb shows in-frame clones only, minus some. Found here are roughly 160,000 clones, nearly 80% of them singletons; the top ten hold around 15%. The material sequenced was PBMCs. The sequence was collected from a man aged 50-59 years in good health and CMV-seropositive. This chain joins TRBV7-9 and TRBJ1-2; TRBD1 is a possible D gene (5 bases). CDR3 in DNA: TGTTCCAGCAGCTTAGGGGTTGTCACACATCCGGGTGGCTACACCTTC. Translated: CSSSLGVVTHPGGYTF.